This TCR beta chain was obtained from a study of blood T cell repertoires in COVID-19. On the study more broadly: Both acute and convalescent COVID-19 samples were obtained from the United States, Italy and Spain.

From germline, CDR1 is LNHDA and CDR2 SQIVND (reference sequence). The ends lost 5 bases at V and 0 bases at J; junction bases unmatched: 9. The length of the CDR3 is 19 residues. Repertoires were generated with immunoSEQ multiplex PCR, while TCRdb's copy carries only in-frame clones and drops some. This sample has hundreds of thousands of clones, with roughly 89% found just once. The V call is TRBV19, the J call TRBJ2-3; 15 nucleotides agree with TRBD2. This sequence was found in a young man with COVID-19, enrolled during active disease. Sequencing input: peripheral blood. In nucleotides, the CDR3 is TGTGCCAGTAGTCCACAAGGACTAGCGGGGGGGACTAGCACAGATACGCAGTATTTT. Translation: CASSPQGLAGGTSTDTQYF.